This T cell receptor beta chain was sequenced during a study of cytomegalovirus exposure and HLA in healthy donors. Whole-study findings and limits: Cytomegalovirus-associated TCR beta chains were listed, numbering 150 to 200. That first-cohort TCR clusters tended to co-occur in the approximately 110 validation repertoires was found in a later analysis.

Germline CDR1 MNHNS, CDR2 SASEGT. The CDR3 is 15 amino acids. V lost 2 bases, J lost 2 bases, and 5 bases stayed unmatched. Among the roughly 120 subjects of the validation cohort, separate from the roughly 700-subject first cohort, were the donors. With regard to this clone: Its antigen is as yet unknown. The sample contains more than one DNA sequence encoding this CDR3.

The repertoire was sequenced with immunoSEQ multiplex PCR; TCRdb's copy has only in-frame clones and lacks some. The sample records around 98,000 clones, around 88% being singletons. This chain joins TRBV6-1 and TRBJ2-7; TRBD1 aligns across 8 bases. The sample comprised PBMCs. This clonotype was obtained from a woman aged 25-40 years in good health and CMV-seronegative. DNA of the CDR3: TGTGCCAGCAGTGAACTCGGACAGGGACCCTACGAGCAGTACTTC. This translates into CASSELGQGPYEQYF.